This T cell receptor beta chain was captured in a study of blood T cells in healthy people across ages. Notes on the study in general: Naive CD4+ cells and diversity were both higher in long-lived donors than in aged donors. Observed TCR beta diversity per million T cells went down as age went up. This fall followed a roughly linear course with age.

For the second PCR, which ran for roughly 7 to 11 cycles, a sample-barcoded 5' primer and a J-beta primer mix were used. Using its own MiXCR run on the 5' RACE reads, TCRdb lists one record per CDR3 protein. The repertoire holds hundreds of thousands of distinct CDR3 sequences, roughly 26% seen once, with roughly 17% in the top ten. Concerning this clonotype: Its antigen is not known.

V lost 8 bases, J lost 5 bases, and 11 bases stayed unmatched. CDR1 and CDR2 (germline): SGHTA, FQGTGA. The CDR3 has 15 residues. Peripheral blood samples of about 10 milliliters were drawn from each donor. Extraction of total RNA produced a minimum of 5.5 micrograms from each sample. Material: blood. This chain connects TRBV7-3 to TRBJ2-1; TRBD2 matches at 8 bases. This TCR was recovered from a woman aged 80 or over in good health. The CDR3 is CASSSGGGLNNEQFF. In DNA, the CDR3 is TGTGCCAGCTCCTCGGGGGGGGGCCTAAACAATGAGCAGTTCTTC.